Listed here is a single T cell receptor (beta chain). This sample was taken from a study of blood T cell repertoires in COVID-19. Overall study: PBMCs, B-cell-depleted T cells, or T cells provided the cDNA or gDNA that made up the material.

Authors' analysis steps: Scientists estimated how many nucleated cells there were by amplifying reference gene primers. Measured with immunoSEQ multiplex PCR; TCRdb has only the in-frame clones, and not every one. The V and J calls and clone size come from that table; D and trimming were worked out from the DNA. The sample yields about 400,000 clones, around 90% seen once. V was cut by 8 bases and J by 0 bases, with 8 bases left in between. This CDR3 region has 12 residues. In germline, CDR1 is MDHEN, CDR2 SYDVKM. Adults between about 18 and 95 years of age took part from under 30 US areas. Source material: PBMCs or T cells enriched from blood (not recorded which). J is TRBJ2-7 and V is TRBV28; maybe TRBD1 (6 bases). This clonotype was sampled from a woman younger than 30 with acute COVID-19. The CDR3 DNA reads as TGTGCCAGCCGGACAGTCTCCTACGAGCAGTACTTC. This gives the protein CASRTVSYEQYF.